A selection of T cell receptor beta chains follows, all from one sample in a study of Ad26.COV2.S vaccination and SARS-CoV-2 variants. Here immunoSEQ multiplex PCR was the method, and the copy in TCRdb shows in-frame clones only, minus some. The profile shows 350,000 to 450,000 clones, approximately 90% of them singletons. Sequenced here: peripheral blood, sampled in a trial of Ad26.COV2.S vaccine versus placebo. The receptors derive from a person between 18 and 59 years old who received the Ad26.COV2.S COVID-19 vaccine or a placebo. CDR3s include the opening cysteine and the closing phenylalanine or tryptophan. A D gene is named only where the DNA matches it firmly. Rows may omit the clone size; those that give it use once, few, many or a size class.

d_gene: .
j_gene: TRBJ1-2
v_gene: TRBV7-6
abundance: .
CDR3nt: TGTGCCAGCAGCCCCCGGGAAAGGGAAGGTGGCTACACCTTC
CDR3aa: CASSPREREGGYTF

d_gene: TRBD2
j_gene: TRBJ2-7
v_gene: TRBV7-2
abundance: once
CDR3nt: TGTGCCAGCAGCTTAGGCCTAGCGGGAGGTGAGCAGTACTTC
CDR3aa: CASSLGLAGGEQYF

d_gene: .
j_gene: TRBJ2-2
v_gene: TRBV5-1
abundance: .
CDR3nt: TGCGCCAGCAGCGACCTGAACACCGGGGAGCTGTTTTTT
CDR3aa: CASSDLNTGELFF

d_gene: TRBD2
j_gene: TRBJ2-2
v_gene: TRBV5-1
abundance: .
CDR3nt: TGCGCCAGCAGCTCTACGGGACTAGTCCCCGGGGAGCTGTTTTTT
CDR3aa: CASSSTGLVPGELFF

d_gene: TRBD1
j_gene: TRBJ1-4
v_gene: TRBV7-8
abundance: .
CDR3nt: TGTGCCAGCAGTTACCGGGACAGTAGTCTGTTTTTT
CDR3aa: CASSYRDSSLFF

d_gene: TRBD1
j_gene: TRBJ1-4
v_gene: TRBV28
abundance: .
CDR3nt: TGTGCCAGCGGACTGGAGACAGGGGAAGCAACTAATGAAAAACTGTTTTTT
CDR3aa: CASGLETGEATNEKLFF

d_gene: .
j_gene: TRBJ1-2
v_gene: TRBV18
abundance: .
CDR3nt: TGTGCCAGCTCACCATTCGAGGGTACTATGGGCTACACCTTC
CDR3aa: CASSPFEGTMGYTF

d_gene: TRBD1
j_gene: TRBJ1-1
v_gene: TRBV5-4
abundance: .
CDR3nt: TGTGCCAGCAGCCCCCCGGGACAGGACACTGAAGCTTTCTTT
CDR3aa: CASSPPGQDTEAFF

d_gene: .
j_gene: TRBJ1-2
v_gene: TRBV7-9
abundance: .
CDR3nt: TGTGCCAGCAGCTCTCAGGGAGGGGGGAACTATGGCTACACCTTC
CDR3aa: CASSSQGGGNYGYTF

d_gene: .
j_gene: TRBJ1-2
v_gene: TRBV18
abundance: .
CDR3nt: TGTGCCAGCTCATTGGACAAGAACTATGGCTACACCTTC
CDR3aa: CASSLDKNYGYTF

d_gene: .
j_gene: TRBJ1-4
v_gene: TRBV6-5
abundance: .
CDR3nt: TGTGCCAGCAGCCCGGCCGGACAGTCTAATGAAAAACTGTTTTTT
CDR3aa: CASSPAGQSNEKLFF

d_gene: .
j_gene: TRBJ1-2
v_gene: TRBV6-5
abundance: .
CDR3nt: TGTGCCAGCAGTTCAGCGGGGGAAGGCTACACCTTC
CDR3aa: CASSSAGEGYTF

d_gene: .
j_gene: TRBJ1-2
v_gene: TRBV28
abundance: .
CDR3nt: TGTGCCAGCAGTTCCGACATTACCCGAGGCTACACCTTC
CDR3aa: CASSSDITRGYTF

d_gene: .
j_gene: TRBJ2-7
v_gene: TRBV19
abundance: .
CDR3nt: TGTGCCAGTAGTATAGAAAAGGGCGGACAGTCACGATACGAGCAGTACTTC
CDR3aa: CASSIEKGGQSRYEQYF

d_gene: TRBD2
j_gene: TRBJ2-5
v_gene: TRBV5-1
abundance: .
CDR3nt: TGCGCCAGCAGCTTTCCCCCAGCGGGGGAAGAGACCCAGTACTTC
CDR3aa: CASSFPPAGEETQYF

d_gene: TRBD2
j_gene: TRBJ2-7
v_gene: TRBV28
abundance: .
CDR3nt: TGTGCCAGCAGTTTACCCAGCGGGAGCATGGACGAGCAGTACTTC
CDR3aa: CASSLPSGSMDEQYF

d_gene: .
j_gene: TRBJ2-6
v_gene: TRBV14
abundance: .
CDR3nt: TGTGCCAGCAGCCAGGGAACATGGACCGCCAACGTCCTGACTTTC
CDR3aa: CASSQGTWTANVLTF

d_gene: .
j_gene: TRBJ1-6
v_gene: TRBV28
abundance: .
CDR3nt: TGTGCCAGCACCCCGGGCCCGGACTCACCCCTCCACTTT
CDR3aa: CASTPGPDSPLHF

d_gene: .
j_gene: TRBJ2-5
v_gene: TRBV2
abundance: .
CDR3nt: TGTGCCAGCAGTGAAGCCCCGGCCACTGGGTTAGGGGCGACCCAGTACTTC
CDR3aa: CASSEAPATGLGATQYF

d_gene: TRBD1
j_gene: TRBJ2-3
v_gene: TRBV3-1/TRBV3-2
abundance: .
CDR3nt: TGTGCCAGCAGCCAGCGGGACAGGGCGCAGTATTTT
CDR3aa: CASSQRDRAQYF

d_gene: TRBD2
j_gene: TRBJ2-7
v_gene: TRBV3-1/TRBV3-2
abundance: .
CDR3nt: TGTGCCAGCAGCCAAGACCGGCGGGAGGCCGTGGACTACGAGCAGTACTTC
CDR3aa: CASSQDRREAVDYEQYF

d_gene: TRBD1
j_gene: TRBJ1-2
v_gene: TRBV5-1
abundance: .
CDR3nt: TGCGCCAGCAGATCCGGGACAGTGACATATGGCTACACCTTC
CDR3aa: CASRSGTVTYGYTF

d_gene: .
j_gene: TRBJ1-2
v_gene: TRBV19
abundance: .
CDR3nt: TGTGCCACGACCCCTCGGGCCGCTAACTATGGCTACACCTTC
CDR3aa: CATTPRAANYGYTF

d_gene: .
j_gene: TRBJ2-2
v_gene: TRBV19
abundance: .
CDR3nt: TGTGCCAGTAGTAGACTAGAGGAGAGCGGGGAGCTGTTTTTT
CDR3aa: CASSRLEESGELFF

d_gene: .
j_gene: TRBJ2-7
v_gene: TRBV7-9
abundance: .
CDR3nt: TGTGCCAGCAGCTTGGAGGGAGGGGGTAACGAGCAGTACTTC
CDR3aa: CASSLEGGGNEQYF

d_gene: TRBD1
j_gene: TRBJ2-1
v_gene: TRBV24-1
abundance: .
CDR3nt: TGTGCCACCAGTGACCCCGGACAGGTAGGGAACAATGAGCAGTTCTTC
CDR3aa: CATSDPGQVGNNEQFF

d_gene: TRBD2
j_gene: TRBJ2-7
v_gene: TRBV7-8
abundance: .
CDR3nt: TGTGCCAGCTGCCGACTAGCGGGAGAAGAGGTGCAGTACTTC
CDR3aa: CASCRLAGEEVQYF

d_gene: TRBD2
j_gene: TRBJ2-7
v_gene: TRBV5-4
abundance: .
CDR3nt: TGTGCCAGCAGCTATTCGACCGGGGGGACTAGGTCGCTGAAATTTAAGGAGCAGTACTTC
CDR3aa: CASSYSTGGTRSLKFKEQYF

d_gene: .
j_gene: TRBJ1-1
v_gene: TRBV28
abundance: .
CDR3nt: TGTGCCAGCAGACCTGGACCGGCCTCGAGGACTGAAGCTTTCTTT
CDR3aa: CASRPGPASRTEAFF